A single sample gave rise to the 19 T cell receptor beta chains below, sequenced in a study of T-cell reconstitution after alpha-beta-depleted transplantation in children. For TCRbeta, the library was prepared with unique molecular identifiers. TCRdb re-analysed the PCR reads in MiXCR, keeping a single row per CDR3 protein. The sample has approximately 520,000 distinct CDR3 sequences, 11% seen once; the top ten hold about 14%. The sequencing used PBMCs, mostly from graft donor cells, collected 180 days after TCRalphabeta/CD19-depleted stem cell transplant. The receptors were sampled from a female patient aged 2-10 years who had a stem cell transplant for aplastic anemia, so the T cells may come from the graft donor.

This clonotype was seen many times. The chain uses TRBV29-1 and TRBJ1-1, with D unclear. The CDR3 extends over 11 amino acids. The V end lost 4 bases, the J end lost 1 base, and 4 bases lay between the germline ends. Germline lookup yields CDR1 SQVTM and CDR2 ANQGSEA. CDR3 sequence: CSVVGNTEAFF. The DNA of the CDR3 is TGCAGCGTTGTAGGGAACACTGAAGCTTTCTTT.

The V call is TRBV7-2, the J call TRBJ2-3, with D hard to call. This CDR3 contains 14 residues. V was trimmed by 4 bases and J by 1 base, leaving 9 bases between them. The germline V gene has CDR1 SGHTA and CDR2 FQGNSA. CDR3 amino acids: CASSSNPGTDTQYF. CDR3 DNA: TGTGCCAGCAGCTCCAATCCCGGCACAGATACGCAGTATTTT.

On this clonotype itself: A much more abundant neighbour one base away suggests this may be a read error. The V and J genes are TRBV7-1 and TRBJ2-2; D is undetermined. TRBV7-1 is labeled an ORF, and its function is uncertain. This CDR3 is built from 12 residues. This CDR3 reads CATSSYGGELFF. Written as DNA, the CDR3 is TGTGCCACCAGCTCTTATGGCGGGGAGCTGTTTTTT.

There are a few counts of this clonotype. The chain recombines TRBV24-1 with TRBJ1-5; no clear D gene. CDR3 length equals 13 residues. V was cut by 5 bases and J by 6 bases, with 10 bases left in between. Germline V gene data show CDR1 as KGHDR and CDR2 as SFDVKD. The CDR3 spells CATSVDGVQPQHF. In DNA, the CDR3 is TGTGCCACCAGTGTTGATGGGGTTCAGCCCCAGCATTTT.

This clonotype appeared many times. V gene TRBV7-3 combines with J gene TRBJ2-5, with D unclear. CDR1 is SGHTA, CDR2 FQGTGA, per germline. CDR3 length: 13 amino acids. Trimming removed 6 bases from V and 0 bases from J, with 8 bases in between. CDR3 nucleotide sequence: TGTGCCAGCAGTACGGGTTACCAAGAGACCCAGTACTTC. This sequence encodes CASSTGYQETQYF.

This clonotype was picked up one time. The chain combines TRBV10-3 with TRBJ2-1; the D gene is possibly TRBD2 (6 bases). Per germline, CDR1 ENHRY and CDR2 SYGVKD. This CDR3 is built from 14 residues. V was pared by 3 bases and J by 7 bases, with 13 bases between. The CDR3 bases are TGTGCCATCAGTGACCCTGGGACTTCGAATGAGCAGTTCTTC. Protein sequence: CAISDPGTSNEQFF.

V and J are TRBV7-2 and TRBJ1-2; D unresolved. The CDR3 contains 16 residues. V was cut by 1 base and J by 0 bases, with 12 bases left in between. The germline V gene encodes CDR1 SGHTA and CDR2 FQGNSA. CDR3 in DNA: TGTGCCAGCAGCTTAGTGGGCAGGACCCCTAACTATGGCTACACCTTC. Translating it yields CASSLVGRTPNYGYTF.

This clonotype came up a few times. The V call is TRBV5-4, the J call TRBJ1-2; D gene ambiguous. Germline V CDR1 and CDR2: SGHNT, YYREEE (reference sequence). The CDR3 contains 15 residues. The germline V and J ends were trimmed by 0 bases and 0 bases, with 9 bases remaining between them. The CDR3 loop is CASSLVAAANYGYTF. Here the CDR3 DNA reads TGTGCCAGCAGCTTGGTGGCAGCAGCTAACTATGGCTACACCTTC.

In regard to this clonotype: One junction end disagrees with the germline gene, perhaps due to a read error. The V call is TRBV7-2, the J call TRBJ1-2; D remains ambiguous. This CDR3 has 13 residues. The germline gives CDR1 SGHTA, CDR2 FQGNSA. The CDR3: CASSLGATEKGTF. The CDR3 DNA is TGTGCCAGCAGCTTGGGAGCAACGGAGAAGGGAACGTTC.

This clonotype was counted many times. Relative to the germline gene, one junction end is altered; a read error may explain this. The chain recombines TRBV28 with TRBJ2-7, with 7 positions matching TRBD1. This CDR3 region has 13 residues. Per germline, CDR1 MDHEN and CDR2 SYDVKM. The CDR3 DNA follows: TGCGCCAGCAGCTTTGGGACAGCCTACGAGCAGTACTTC. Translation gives CASSFGTAYEQYF. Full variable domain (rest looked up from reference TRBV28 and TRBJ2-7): DVKVTQSSRYLVKRTGEKVFLECVQDMDHENMFWYRQDPGLGLRLIYFSYDVKMKEKGDIPEGYSVSREKKERFSLILESASTNQTSMYLCASSFGTAYEQYFGPGTRLTVT.

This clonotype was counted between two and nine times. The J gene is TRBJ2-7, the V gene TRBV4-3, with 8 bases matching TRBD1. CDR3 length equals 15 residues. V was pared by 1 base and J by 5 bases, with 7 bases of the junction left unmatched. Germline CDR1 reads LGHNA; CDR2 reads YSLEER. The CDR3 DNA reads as TGCGCCAGCAGCCAAGCCCGGACAGGGTGGGACGAGCAGTACTTC. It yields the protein CASSQARTGWDEQYF.

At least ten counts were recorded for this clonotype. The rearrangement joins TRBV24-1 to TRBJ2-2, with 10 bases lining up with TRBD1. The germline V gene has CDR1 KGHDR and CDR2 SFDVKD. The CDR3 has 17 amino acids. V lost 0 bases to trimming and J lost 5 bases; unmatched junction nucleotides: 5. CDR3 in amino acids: CATSDLPGTGETGELFF. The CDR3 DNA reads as TGTGCCACCAGTGATTTGCCCGGGACAGGGGAGACCGGGGAGCTGTTTTTT.

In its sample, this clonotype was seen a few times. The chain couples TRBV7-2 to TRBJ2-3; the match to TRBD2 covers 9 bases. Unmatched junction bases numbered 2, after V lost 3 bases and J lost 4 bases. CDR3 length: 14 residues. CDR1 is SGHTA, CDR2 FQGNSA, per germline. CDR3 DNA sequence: TGTGCCAGCAGCTTCGGACTAGCGTCAGATACGCAGTATTTT. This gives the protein CASSFGLASDTQYF.

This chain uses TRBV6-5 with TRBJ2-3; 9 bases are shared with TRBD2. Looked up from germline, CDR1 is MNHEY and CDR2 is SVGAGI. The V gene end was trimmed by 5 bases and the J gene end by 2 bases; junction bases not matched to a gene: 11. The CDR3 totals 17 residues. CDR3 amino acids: CASSHHRAGGPTDTQYF. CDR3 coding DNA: TGTGCCAGCAGTCACCACCGGGCGGGAGGGCCCACAGATACGCAGTATTTT.

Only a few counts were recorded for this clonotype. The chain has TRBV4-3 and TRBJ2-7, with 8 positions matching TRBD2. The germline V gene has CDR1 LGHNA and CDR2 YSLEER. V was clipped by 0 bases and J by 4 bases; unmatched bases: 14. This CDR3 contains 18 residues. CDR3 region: CASSQDMGLVLGQYEQYF. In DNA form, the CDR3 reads TGCGCCAGCAGCCAAGATATGGGACTAGTTCTCGGGCAGTACGAGCAGTACTTC.

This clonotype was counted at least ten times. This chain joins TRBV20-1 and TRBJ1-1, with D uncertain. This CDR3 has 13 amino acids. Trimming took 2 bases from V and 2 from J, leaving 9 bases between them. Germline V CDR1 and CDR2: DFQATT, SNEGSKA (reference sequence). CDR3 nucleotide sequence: TGCAGTGCTAGACACCACATTAACACTGAAGCTTTCTTT. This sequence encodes CSARHHINTEAFF.

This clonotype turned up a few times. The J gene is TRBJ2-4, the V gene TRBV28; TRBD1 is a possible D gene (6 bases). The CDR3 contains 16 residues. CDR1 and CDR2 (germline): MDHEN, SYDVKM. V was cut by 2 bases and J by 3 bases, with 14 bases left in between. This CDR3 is CASSLTPPGVKNIQYF. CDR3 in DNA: TGTGCCAGCAGTTTAACCCCCCCAGGGGTCAAAAACATTCAGTACTTC.

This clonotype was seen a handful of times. The CDR3 sequence is CASSPIPLEAFF. Here the CDR3 DNA reads TGTGCCAGCAGCCCCATCCCGTTGGAAGCTTTCTTT. The V gene is TRBV28, the J gene TRBJ1-1; D call uncertain. The CDR3 consists of 12 residues. Germline loops: CDR1 MDHEN, CDR2 SYDVKM. Trimming left V 6 bases short and J 8 bases short, with 13 bases between.

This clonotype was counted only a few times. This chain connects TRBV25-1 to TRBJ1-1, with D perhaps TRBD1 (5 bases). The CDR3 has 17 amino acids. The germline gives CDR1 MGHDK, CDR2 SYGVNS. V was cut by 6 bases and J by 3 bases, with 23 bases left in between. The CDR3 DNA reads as TGTGCCAGCAGATTCACGGGGGACCTCACCCGGGACACTGAAGCTTTCTTT. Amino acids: CASRFTGDLTRDTEAFF.